The 27 T cell receptor beta chains given below trace back to one sample, sequenced in a study of T cells in localized non-small cell lung cancer. TCRdb's copy holds only in-frame clones and misses some; the assay was immunoSEQ multiplex PCR. In the table there are some 51,000 clones, about nine tenths of which are singletons. The sequences come from peripheral blood, collected before any cancer treatment. Receptors were obtained from a woman aged 35-75 years with stage I lung adenocarcinoma.

J is TRBJ2-2 and V is TRBV19; possibly TRBD1 for D (6 bases). Per germline, CDR1 LNHDA and CDR2 SQIVND (reference sequence). V was pared by 7 bases and J by 7 bases, with 19 bases between. The CDR3 runs 15 residues. CDR3 protein: CASTDGQGFVGELFF. The CDR3 bases are TGTGCCAGTACCGATGGGCAGGGGTTCGTCGGGGAGCTGTTTTTT.

V gene TRBV2 combines with J gene TRBJ2-5; 9 positions match TRBD2. Trimming took 8 bases from V and 5 from J; bases not matched to a gene: 15. The CDR3 is made up of 16 amino acids. The V gene's germline CDR1 is SNHLY and CDR2 FYNNEI. CDR3 amino acids: CASLKEIAGAGETQYF. DNA of the CDR3: TGTGCCAGCCTTAAAGAAATAGCGGGGGCGGGGGAGACCCAGTACTTC.

This clone was seen only a few times. This chain uses TRBV9 with TRBJ2-3; 14 nucleotides align to TRBD2. V trimming: 6 bases; J trimming: 4 bases; junction bases outside the gene matches: 10. Germline V gene lookup returns CDR1 SGDLS and CDR2 YYNGEE. The CDR3 consists of 17 residues. CDR3 DNA: TGTGCCAGCAAAGGGACTAGCGGGGGCGTCGGTCCAGATACGCAGTATTTT. It codes for CASKGTSGGVGPDTQYF.

The V gene is TRBV4-2, the J gene TRBJ2-1; 8 positions match TRBD2. The CDR3 is made up of 15 amino acids. With V trimmed by 5 bases and J by 7 bases, 10 bases remained unmatched. The V gene's germline CDR1 is LGHNA and CDR2 YNFKEQ. The CDR3 here is CASSYRGGTTNEQFF. CDR3 sequence (DNA): TGTGCCAGCAGCTACCGCGGGGGGACCACGAATGAGCAGTTCTTC.

The chain has TRBV7-2 and TRBJ1-1, with D hard to call. V gave up 2 bases and J gave up 6 bases, with 7 bases separating them. Germline V gene lookup returns CDR1 SGHTA and CDR2 FQGNSA. This CDR3 spans 12 amino acids. The CDR3 coding sequence is TGTGCCAGCAGCTTACAGGTGGCTGAAGCTTTCTTT. Translated, it gives CASSLQVAEAFF.

The rearrangement joins TRBV19 to TRBJ2-6; D is undetermined. The germline V gene has CDR1 LNHDA and CDR2 SQIVND (reference sequence). The CDR3 has 15 amino acids. V dropped 7 bases and J dropped 4 bases, with 14 bases sitting between them. CDR3 sequence reads: CASTPDKSGANVLTF. The CDR3 nucleotides are TGTGCCAGTACCCCTGACAAATCCGGGGCCAACGTCCTGACTTTC.

V gene TRBV21-1 combines with J gene TRBJ2-5. TRBV21-1 is listed as a pseudogene. The CDR3 is made up of 15 amino acids. The CDR3 region is CASSNSTGREETQYF. The CDR3 coding sequence is TGTGCCAGCAGCAACTCGACAGGGAGGGAAGAGACCCAGTACTTC.

This chain uses TRBV11-2 with TRBJ1-2; 9 positions match TRBD1. Trimming at V came to 4 bases and at J to 4 bases, leaving 4 bases not matched to a gene. This CDR3 has 14 amino acids. Germline loops: CDR1 SGHAT, CDR2 FQNNGV. CDR3 amino acids: CASSSTGGFYGYTF. The CDR3 nucleotides are TGTGCCAGCAGCTCGACAGGGGGGTTCTATGGCTACACCTTC.

Note on this clone: One end of the junction does not line up with germline, which may come from a read error. The V and J genes are TRBV5-1 and TRBJ1-6; D gene uncertain. Germline CDR1 is SGHRS and CDR2 is YFSETQ. This CDR3 comprises 16 residues. CDR3 sequence: CASSRPLSSYNSPLHF. The CDR3 DNA reads as TGTGCCAGCAGCCGACCCTTGAGCTCCTATAATTCACCCCTCCACTTT. The whole variable domain, filled in from reference TRBV5-1 and TRBJ1-6, reads KAGVTQTPRYLIKTRGQQVTLSCSPISGHRSVSWYQQTPGQGLQFLFEYFSETQRNKGNFPGRFSGRQFSNSRSEMNVSTLELGDSALYLCASSRPLSSYNSPLHFGNGTRLTVT.

V is TRBV19 and J is TRBJ1-5, with 9 nucleotides matching TRBD1. Trimming cost V 7 bases and J 7 bases; bases outside gene matches: 14. The CDR3 loop spans 16 amino acids. Germline CDR1 and CDR2: LNHDA and SQIVND (reference sequence). The DNA of the CDR3 is TGTGCCAGTACCCAAAGACCGGGACAGGGAAAGCAGCCCCAGCATTTT. Its protein is CASTQRPGQGKQPQHF.

J is TRBJ1-1 and V is TRBV5-6, with a possible D match to TRBD1 (6 bases). Trimming cost V 4 bases and J 9 bases, with 19 bases left between them. Germline V lookup: CDR1 SGHDT, CDR2 YYEEEE. The CDR3 is 14 amino acids. This CDR3 reads CASSTHLPGQKAFF. The DNA for the CDR3 is TGTGCCAGCAGCACCCACCTCCCAGGACAGAAAGCTTTCTTT.

The V and J genes are TRBV2 and TRBJ2-7, with a tentative D call TRBD1 (5 bases). The germline V gene has CDR1 SNHLY and CDR2 FYNNEI. The V and J ends lost 10 bases and 4 bases respectively, with 17 bases between them. The CDR3 loop spans 13 amino acids. This CDR3 is CATSQGRAYEQYF. In DNA, the CDR3 is TGTGCCACCTCTCAGGGTAGGGCATACGAGCAGTACTTC.

As regards this clone: A read error may account for a junction end that differs from germline. The rearrangement links TRBV30 to TRBJ1-4, with 9 bases aligning to TRBD1. The CDR3 is 15 residues long. Germline V gene lookup returns CDR1 GTSNPN and CDR2 SVGIG (reference sequence). The CDR3 DNA sequence: TGTGTCTGGAGACCGGGACAGGGAAATAATGAAAAACTGTTTTTT. Translating it yields CVWRPGQGNNEKLFF.

In the case of this clone: The junction and the germline gene differ at one end; a read error may be behind it. The chain is built from TRBV7-7 and TRBJ2-5; 7 nucleotides align to TRBD2. CDR3 length: 13 amino acids. Germline CDR1 reads SSHAT; CDR2 reads FNYEAQ (reference sequence). The CDR3 DNA is TGTGCTAGCAGCTCTAGCGGACAAGAGACCCAGTACTTC. Translated, it gives CASSSSGQETQYF.

The J gene is TRBJ2-2, the V gene TRBV5-3; D may match TRBD1 or TRBD2 (5 bases each). TRBV5-3 is given ORF status, its function remaining uncertain. The ends were cut back, 3 bases at V and 0 bases at J, with 12 bases in the middle. This CDR3 spans 16 amino acids. The CDR3 bases are TGTGCCAGAAGCTCAGGGTCGGGGACGAACACCGGGGAGCTGTTTTTT. Encoded protein: CARSSGSGTNTGELFF.

The genes are TRBV7-8 and TRBJ2-7, with 13 bases fitting TRBD2. Looked up from germline, CDR1 is SGHVS and CDR2 is FQNEAQ. This CDR3 is 16 amino acids long. J gave up 2 bases and V 4 bases, and 5 bases lay outside the gene matches. CDR3 in amino acids: CASSSSGTSGTYEQYF. The CDR3 nucleotides are TGTGCCAGCAGCTCCTCCGGGACTAGCGGGACCTACGAGCAGTACTTC.

The chain carries TRBV6-5 and TRBJ2-7, with D perhaps matching TRBD1 or TRBD2 (5 bases each). V was trimmed by 6 bases and J by 4 bases, leaving 16 bases between them. CDR1 is MNHEY and CDR2 is SVGAGI in the germline V gene. CDR3 size: 14 residues. CDR3 DNA: TGTGCCAGCAGACCGGACCTGTGGGGGTACGAGCAGTACTTC. Residues: CASRPDLWGYEQYF.

This chain joins TRBV7-8 and TRBJ1-2; perhaps TRBD1 as D (5 bases). The V gene's germline CDR1 is SGHVS and CDR2 FQNEAQ. The CDR3 sequence is 14 residues long. Trimming stripped 5 bases from V and 0 bases from J, with 10 bases between. The CDR3 nucleotides are TGTGCCAGCAGCCCGACAGCCACTAACTATGGCTACACCTTC. Amino acid sequence: CASSPTATNYGYTF.

The V gene is TRBV7-2, the J gene TRBJ1-2; perhaps TRBD1 as D (6 bases). V gave up 1 base and J gave up 7 bases, with 10 bases separating them. The germline gives CDR1 SGHTA, CDR2 FQGNSA. The CDR3 runs to 13 residues. The CDR3, as DNA: TGTGCCAGCAGCTTAGGAAGGGGGTCTGGCTACACCTTC. Translation: CASSLGRGSGYTF.

The chain joins TRBV18 to TRBJ2-3; 7 bases fit TRBD1. V lost 0 bases to trimming and J lost 2 bases; unmatched junction nucleotides: 5. In germline, CDR1 is KGHSH, CDR2 LQKENI. The CDR3 sequence is 16 residues long. CDR3 residues: CASSPPTGKDTDTQYF. As DNA, the CDR3 is TGTGCCAGCTCACCACCGACAGGGAAGGACACAGATACGCAGTATTTT.

V gene TRBV6-1 combines with J gene TRBJ2-1; D unclear. V lost 1 base to trimming and J lost 8 bases, with 6 bases between them. CDR3 length equals 12 residues. Germline V gene lookup returns CDR1 MNHNS and CDR2 SASEGT. The CDR3 spells CASSEGSYEQFF. The CDR3 nucleotides are TGTGCCAGCAGTGAAGGTTCGTATGAGCAGTTCTTC.

The genes are TRBV5-1 and TRBJ2-7, with TRBD1 identical over 10 bases. Trimming cost V 4 bases and J 5 bases; bases outside gene matches: 0. The CDR3 runs to 12 residues. The germline V gene encodes CDR1 SGHRS and CDR2 YFSETQ. The CDR3 sequence: CASSGTGDEQYF. DNA for the CDR3: TGCGCCAGCAGCGGGACAGGGGACGAGCAGTACTTC.

The table lists this clone with a count of one. V usage is TRBV4-3 and J usage is TRBJ2-7; D may correspond to TRBD1 or TRBD2 (6 bases each). V was trimmed by 0 bases and J by 5 bases, leaving 17 bases between them. The germline CDR1 and CDR2 sequences are LGHNA and YSLEER. CDR3 size: 16 residues. DNA for the CDR3: TGCGCCAGCAGCCAAGAATGGAGGGGGTTTAGTCACGAGCAGTACTTC. This translates into CASSQEWRGFSHEQYF.

The CDR3 DNA is TGCGCCAGCAGCCAACTACAGGGGCCCACCACTGAAGCTTTCTTT. This translates into CASSQLQGPTTEAFF. The V call is TRBV5-1, the J call TRBJ1-1, with TRBD1 matching 7 bases. The trim removed 4 bases at V and 4 bases at J, leaving 10 bases unmatched. This CDR3 has 15 residues. The germline CDR1 and CDR2 sequences are SGHRS and YFSETQ. The full variable domain, its missing parts supplied by reference TRBV5-1 and TRBJ1-1, is KAGVTQTPRYLIKTRGQQVTLSCSPISGHRSVSWYQQTPGQGLQFLFEYFSETQRNKGNFPGRFSGRQFSNSRSEMNVSTLELGDSALYLCASSQLQGPTTEAFFGQGTRLTVV.

A few counts support this clone. This rearrangement joins TRBV28 to TRBJ1-3; no clear D gene. Trimming took off 2 bases at V and 3 bases at J, with 5 bases between the two ends. This CDR3 is 13 amino acids long. Germline V lookup: CDR1 MDHEN, CDR2 SYDVKM. CDR3 protein: CASSLLGGNTIYF. CDR3 coding DNA: TGTGCCAGCAGTTTACTGGGTGGAAACACCATATATTTT. Looking up the rest from reference TRBV28 and TRBJ1-3 gives the full variable domain: DVKVTQSSRYLVKRTGEKVFLECVQDMDHENMFWYRQDPGLGLRLIYFSYDVKMKEKGDIPEGYSVSREKKERFSLILESASTNQTSMYLCASSLLGGNTIYFGEGSWLTVV.

There are a few counts of this clone. One junction end does not reproduce the germline sequence, and a read error may be involved. The chain links TRBV7-7 to TRBJ1-4, with no clear D. CDR3 length: 13 residues. Per the germline V gene, CDR1 is SSHAT and CDR2 is FNYEAQ (reference sequence). The CDR3 here is CASSLASGEKLFF. Here the CDR3 DNA reads TGTGCTAGCAGCTTAGCGTCGGGTGAAAAACTGTTTTTT.

The V call is TRBV2, the J call TRBJ2-7, with TRBD1 matching 10 bases. Germline loops: CDR1 SNHLY, CDR2 FYNNEI. This CDR3 contains 16 residues. Trimming removed 7 bases from V and 3 bases from J; junction bases left unmatched: 12. The CDR3 nucleotides are TGTGCCAGCAAAGGGGAAAGACAGGGGGCAATCTACGAGCAGTACTTC. It yields the protein CASKGERQGAIYEQYF.